This T cell receptor (beta chain) was captured by sequencing in a study of CD8 T cells in Susac syndrome. Findings and caveats of the study: In total CD8+ repertoires, around 17 Susac-specific public clones were detected, and CD8+ TEMRA repertoires contained several.

RNA was extracted with the RNeasy kit, and a quantity of roughly 0.45 to 1 ug was reverse transcribed using random hexamers. The TCR beta CDR3 was amplified by immunoSEQ multiplex PCR across 54 Vbeta, 13 Jbeta. TCRdb redid the calling of the immunoSEQ multiplex PCR reads with MiXCR, one entry per CDR3 protein. The table has about 190,000 distinct CDR3 sequences, 95% seen once. Between the trimmed V and J ends, which lost 4 bases and 1 base, there was a span of 5 bases. Germline assignment: CDR1 MDHEN and CDR2 SYDVKM. CDR3 length: 14 residues. In the case of this clonotype: Its cognate antigen is unknown.

Each Susac syndrome patient had definite or probable disease by recently defined criteria. TEMRA cells were FACS-enriched and CD8+ and CD4+ T cells negatively isolated. What was sequenced was CD8+ T cells from PBMCs. This clonotype was sampled from a human donor with Susac syndrome. V gene TRBV28 combines with J gene TRBJ2-6; unclear D gene. The CDR3 DNA is TGTGCCAGCAGTTCTGGGTCTGGGGCCAACGTCCTGACTTTC. Its protein product is CASSSGSGANVLTF.